Listed below are T cell receptor beta chains from one sample, sequenced in a study of CD8+ T cells in alopecia areata. Sequencing was performed with immunoSEQ multiplex PCR; in TCRdb, only in-frame clones are kept and a portion is missing. Among 120,000 to 150,000 clones listed, 45% to 60% were seen once. Sample: CD4+ T cells sorted from blood. Receptors were obtained from a human donor with alopecia areata. CDR3s include the opening cysteine and the closing phenylalanine or tryptophan. A D gene is named only where the DNA matches it firmly. Some rows mark clone size as missing; the rest say once, few, many or name a class of expanded clone.

TRBV2,TRBD1,once,TRBJ2-1,TGTGCCAGCAGCGGGGACAGGGGGGAGCAGTTCTTC,CASSGDRGEQFF
TRBV7-3,.,.,TRBJ2-3,TGTGCCAGCAGCTCATACAGGGTTGCAGATACGCAGTATTTT,CASSSYRVADTQYF
TRBV5-1,TRBD1,.,TRBJ2-5,TGCGCCAGCAGCACAGGGGACGGCGGGACCCAGTACTTC,CASSTGDGGTQYF
TRBV29-1,TRBD1,.,TRBJ2-5,TGCAGCGTACCGGACAGGGGGCCTTCGGAGACCCAGTACTTC,CSVPDRGPSETQYF
TRBV11-2,.,few,TRBJ2-1,TGTGCCAGCAGCCCCGTTTCGGCTCAGCAGTTCTTC,CASSPVSAQQFF
TRBV28,.,.,TRBJ2-7,TGTGCCAGCAGTCCCGGCCAGACCGGGGAGCAGTACTTC,CASSPGQTGEQYF
TRBV28,TRBD2,.,TRBJ2-7,TGTGCCAGCAGTTTAGCGGGAGAACCTTACTACGAGCAGTACTTC,CASSLAGEPYYEQYF
TRBV28,TRBD1,few,TRBJ2-7,TGTGCCGCGTCCGAGACAGGGGGCGAGCAGTACTTC,CAASETGGEQYF
TRBV6-5,.,.,TRBJ1-3,TGTGCCAGCAGTTACTCTACTGGAAACACCATATATTTT,CASSYSTGNTIYF
TRBV30,.,.,TRBJ1-2,TGTGCCTGGAGTAATGGCGATCTAGGCTACACCTTC,CAWSNGDLGYTF
TRBV5-1,.,few,TRBJ2-1,TGCGCCAGCAGCTTGGACGGACAGTACAATGAGCAGTTCTTC,CASSLDGQYNEQFF